The 30 T cell receptor beta chains reported below all come from one sample, sequenced in a study of immune evolution from preneoplasia to lung adenocarcinoma. The repertoire was sequenced with immunoSEQ multiplex PCR; TCRdb's copy has only in-frame clones and lacks some. The repertoire holds about 5,500 clones, with approximately 82% as singletons. Sequenced material: FFPE adjacent normal lung tissue. All receptors come from a person aged 65-85 years with lung adenocarcinoma.

This sequence joins TRBV5-1 and TRBJ2-7; 8 bases align to TRBD1. CDR1 is SGHRS and CDR2 is YFSETQ in the germline V gene. The trim removed 0 bases at V and 5 bases at J, leaving 16 bases unmatched. The CDR3 is 18 residues long. CDR3 amino acids: CASSLVGISRTGRNEQYF. CDR3 DNA: TGCGCCAGCAGCTTGGTGGGGATTTCGAGGACAGGGAGGAACGAGCAGTACTTC. The full variable domain, with the rest looked up from reference TRBV5-1 and TRBJ2-7, is KAGVTQTPRYLIKTRGQQVTLSCSPISGHRSVSWYQQTPGQGLQFLFEYFSETQRNKGNFPGRFSGRQFSNSRSEMNVSTLELGDSALYLCASSLVGISRTGRNEQYFGPGTRLTVT.

The gene calls are TRBV5-6 and TRBJ2-1; tentative D call: TRBD2 (5 bases). The CDR3 contains 13 residues. Germline-derived CDR1 and CDR2 are SGHDT and YYEEEE. Between the trimmed V and J ends, which lost 4 bases and 1 base, there was a span of 6 bases. This chain's CDR3 is CASSPGSYNEQFF. In nucleotides, the CDR3 is TGTGCCAGCAGCCCGGGGTCCTACAATGAGCAGTTCTTC.

The V gene is TRBV2, the J gene TRBJ2-5, with D perhaps matching TRBD1 or TRBD2 (5 bases each). Germline V gene lookup returns CDR1 SNHLY and CDR2 FYNNEI. V lost 6 bases to trimming and J lost 5 bases, with 16 bases between them. This CDR3 is 14 amino acids long. In DNA, the CDR3 is TGTGCCAGCAGGGTGGCAGGGCGAGGGGAGACCCAGTACTTC. Its translation is CASRVAGRGETQYF.

V gene TRBV5-6 combines with J gene TRBJ2-1, with 8 nucleotides matching TRBD2. The CDR3 is 17 residues long. The junction had 9 bases not matched to a gene; V was cut back by 2 bases and J by 2 bases. Germline CDR1 reads SGHDT; CDR2 reads YYEEEE. CDR3 sequence: CASSFRKTSEAYNEQFF. CDR3 in DNA: TGTGCCAGCAGCTTCCGGAAGACTAGCGAGGCCTACAATGAGCAGTTCTTC.

This clone has only one observation. V gene TRBV9 combines with J gene TRBJ2-2; TRBD2 might be the D (5 bases). The CDR3 sequence is 16 residues long. Trimming left V 1 base short and J 4 bases short, with 14 bases between. CDR1 SGDLS and CDR2 YYNGEE come from the germline V gene. DNA for the CDR3: TGTGCCAGCAGCGTAACACCGGGATATGCCACCGGGGAGCTGTTTTTT. Translation: CASSVTPGYATGELFF.

This clone was detected a few times. Distinct nucleotide sequences in the sample also encode this CDR3. The chain uses TRBV6-6 and TRBJ2-1; D gene ambiguous. The V end was cut by 0 bases, the J end by 3 bases, with 6 bases between. CDR3 length: 14 residues. Germline V CDR1 and CDR2: MNHNY, SVGAGI (reference sequence). The CDR3 loop reads CASSYSEGYNEQFF. In DNA, the CDR3 is TGTGCCAGCAGTTACTCGGAAGGCTACAATGAGCAGTTCTTC.

The chain couples TRBV28 to TRBJ1-4, with D perhaps matching TRBD1 (6 bases). Germline CDR1 MDHEN, CDR2 SYDVKM. The ends were cut back, 3 bases at V and 8 bases at J, with 16 bases in the middle. The CDR3 length is 15 residues. CDR3 amino acids: CASSLAQGRLEKLFF. CDR3 bases: TGTGCCAGCAGTTTGGCACAGGGTCGTCTCGAAAAACTGTTTTTT.

The V and J genes are TRBV4-2 and TRBJ1-1; D is possibly TRBD1 (5 bases). The CDR3 totals 17 residues. The germline CDR1 and CDR2 sequences are LGHNA and YNFKEQ. Between the trimmed V and J ends, which lost 0 bases and 3 bases, there was a span of 17 bases. The CDR3 loop is CASSQEAGVYSDTEAFF. The DNA for the CDR3 is TGTGCCAGCAGCCAAGAAGCGGGGGTGTATTCGGACACTGAAGCTTTCTTT.

The genes are TRBV30 and TRBJ2-2; 8 positions agree with TRBD1. There are 13 residues in the CDR3. CDR1 GTSNPN and CDR2 SVGIG come from the germline V gene (reference sequence). V trimming: 5 bases; J trimming: 4 bases; junction bases outside the gene matches: 3. The CDR3 spells CAWGQGSTGELFF. The CDR3 DNA is TGTGCCTGGGGACAGGGCAGCACCGGGGAGCTGTTTTTT.

The V gene is TRBV6-5, the J gene TRBJ2-7, with TRBD2 matching over 9 bases. Looked up from germline, CDR1 is MNHEY and CDR2 is SVGAGI. This CDR3 has 10 amino acids. The chain's CDR3 is CASGSYEQYF. CDR3 nucleotide sequence: TGTGCTAGCGGGAGTTACGAGCAGTACTTC.

J is TRBJ1-2 and V is TRBV5-1; no clear D. This CDR3 is built from 15 residues. V lost 0 bases, J lost 0 bases, and 9 bases lay in between. From germline, CDR1 is SGHRS and CDR2 YFSETQ. The CDR3 is CASSLERASNYGYTF. Here the CDR3 DNA reads TGCGCCAGCAGCTTGGAAAGGGCCTCTAACTATGGCTACACCTTC. The full variable domain, rest sourced from reference TRBV5-1 and TRBJ1-2, is KAGVTQTPRYLIKTRGQQVTLSCSPISGHRSVSWYQQTPGQGLQFLFEYFSETQRNKGNFPGRFSGRQFSNSRSEMNVSTLELGDSALYLCASSLERASNYGYTFGSGTRLTVV.

The chain recombines TRBV5-4 with TRBJ1-2; D might be TRBD1 (6 bases). CDR3 length: 16 amino acids. Per germline, CDR1 SGHNT and CDR2 YYREEE (reference sequence). The V and J ends lost 3 bases and 1 base respectively, with 16 bases between them. The CDR3 region is CASSWRGAGLNYGYTF. Written as DNA, the CDR3 is TGTGCCAGCAGCTGGAGGGGGGCAGGGCTTAACTATGGCTACACCTTC.

This clone came up once. V gene TRBV28 combines with J gene TRBJ1-6, with D uncertain. Deletions cut 4 bases from V and 11 bases from J, with 12 bases between. The germline V gene encodes CDR1 MDHEN and CDR2 SYDVKM. The CDR3 sequence is 13 residues long. The CDR3, as DNA: TGTGCCAGCAGTTCGGCCCGACCGCCACCCCTCCACTTT. Protein product: CASSSARPPPLHF. Full variable domain (missing parts from reference TRBV28 and TRBJ1-6): DVKVTQSSRYLVKRTGEKVFLECVQDMDHENMFWYRQDPGLGLRLIYFSYDVKMKEKGDIPEGYSVSREKKERFSLILESASTNQTSMYLCASSSARPPPLHFGNGTRLTVT.

V and J are TRBV21-1 and TRBJ2-7. TRBV21-1 corresponds to a pseudogene. The CDR3 loop spans 14 amino acids. CDR3 in DNA: TGTGCCAGCAAGTCGGACGGATCCTCCTACGAGCAGTACTTC. It codes for CASKSDGSSYEQYF.

V is TRBV6-6 and J is TRBJ2-7; D ambiguous. The CDR3 contains 13 residues. Per the germline V gene, CDR1 is MNHNY and CDR2 is SVGAGI (reference sequence). With 2 bases removed from V and 0 bases from J, the gap between germline ends came to 5 bases. CDR3 protein: CASSYGTSYEQYF. In DNA form, the CDR3 reads TGTGCCAGCAGTTACGGCACCTCCTACGAGCAGTACTTC.

The chain employs TRBV5-6 and TRBJ2-7; a weak D match, TRBD2 (6 bases). This CDR3 has 17 residues. The germline V gene has CDR1 SGHDT and CDR2 YYEEEE. V was trimmed by 0 bases and J by 3 bases, leaving 19 bases between them. The CDR3 coding sequence is TGTGCCAGCAGCTTGGATATAGGTCGAAGGGGACTCTACGAGCAGTACTTC. This encodes CASSLDIGRRGLYEQYF. Looking up the rest from reference TRBV5-6 and TRBJ2-7 gives the full variable domain: DAGVTQSPTHLIKTRGQQVTLRCSPKSGHDTVSWYQQALGQGPQFIFQYYEEEERQRGNFPDRFSGHQFPNYSSELNVNALLLGDSALYLCASSLDIGRRGLYEQYFGPGTRLTVT.

The chain employs TRBV25-1 and TRBJ2-1, with D unresolved. The CDR3 is 12 residues long. Trimming removed 4 bases at V and 3 bases at J, with 4 bases between. The V gene's germline CDR1 is MGHDK and CDR2 SYGVNS. CDR3 in DNA: TGTGCCAGCAGTGCCCTCTACAATGAGCAGTTCTTC. Translating it yields CASSALYNEQFF.

The gene calls are TRBV25-1 and TRBJ2-2; no reliable D call. V shed 3 bases and J shed 5 bases, with 7 bases lying between them. CDR3 length equals 13 residues. Germline V gives CDR1 MGHDK, CDR2 SYGVNS. CDR3 protein: CASSDVFTGELFF. CDR3 nucleotide sequence: TGTGCCAGCAGTGATGTTTTTACCGGGGAGCTGTTTTTT.

The chain couples TRBV20-1 to TRBJ2-1; 12 bases agree with TRBD2. V was clipped by 8 bases and J by 12 bases; unmatched bases: 5. The CDR3 is made up of 11 amino acids. Germline-derived CDR1 and CDR2 are DFQATT and SNEGSKA (reference sequence). CDR3 nucleotide sequence: TGCAGTACGACTAGCGGGAGTCGGCAGTTCTTC. Residues: CSTTSGSRQFF.

This clone has a handful of counts. The V gene is TRBV7-9, the J gene TRBJ1-1; D unresolved. This CDR3 is built from 10 residues. CDR1 is SEHNR, CDR2 FQNEAQ, per germline (reference sequence). Trimming removed 5 bases at V and 7 bases at J, with 5 bases between. CDR3 amino acids: CASSVSEAFF. In nucleotides, the CDR3 is TGTGCCAGCAGCGTGAGTGAAGCTTTCTTT.

The chain uses TRBV5-1 and TRBJ2-3; TRBD2 agrees at 9 bases. This CDR3 comprises 15 residues. CDR1 SGHRS and CDR2 YFSETQ come from the germline V gene. Trimming took 3 bases from V and 2 from J; bases not matched to a gene: 4. CDR3 bases: TGCGCCAGCAGCTCTAGCGGGGTGTACACAGATACGCAGTATTTT. Amino acid sequence: CASSSSGVYTDTQYF.

V usage is TRBV20-1 and J usage is TRBJ1-5, with D uncertain. The germline V gene has CDR1 DFQATT and CDR2 SNEGSKA (reference sequence). CDR3 length equals 11 residues. V was cut by 5 bases and J by 6 bases, with 8 bases left in between. In nucleotides, the CDR3 is TGCAGTGCTCGAAATGGTCAGCCCCAGCATTTT. This encodes CSARNGQPQHF.

The chain employs TRBV5-6 and TRBJ1-6; no definite D call. V lost 5 bases to trimming and J lost 4 bases, with 7 bases between them. CDR1 SGHDT and CDR2 YYEEEE come from the germline V gene. This CDR3 is 13 amino acids long. CDR3 sequence: CASSAAYNSPLHF. CDR3 sequence (DNA): TGTGCCAGCAGTGCGGCGTATAATTCACCCCTCCACTTT. Variable domain in full (rest from reference TRBV5-6 and TRBJ1-6): DAGVTQSPTHLIKTRGQQVTLRCSPKSGHDTVSWYQQALGQGPQFIFQYYEEEERQRGNFPDRFSGHQFPNYSSELNVNALLLGDSALYLCASSAAYNSPLHFGNGTRLTVT.

A word on this clone: One end of the junction fails to match germline, which may point to a read error. In DNA form, the CDR3 reads TGTGCTAGCAGCCCTAGTTTGGCGTTCGCGGATGAGCAGTTCTTC. Translated, it gives CASSPSLAFADEQFF. The rearrangement links TRBV7-7 to TRBJ2-1; D uncertain. CDR3 length: 15 residues. Germline lookup yields CDR1 SSHAT and CDR2 FNYEAQ (reference sequence).

This clone occurred once. The V gene is TRBV28, the J gene TRBJ1-1; D not certain. V lost 0 bases to trimming and J lost 4 bases, with 6 bases between them. This CDR3 region has 13 residues. Looked up from germline, CDR1 is MDHEN and CDR2 is SYDVKM. The CDR3 DNA follows: TGTGCCAGCAGTTTATGGTCGAGCACTGAAGCTTTCTTT. The encoded protein is CASSLWSSTEAFF.

The V and J genes are TRBV5-8 and TRBJ1-5; D is undetermined. Trimming took off 2 bases at V and 3 bases at J, with 9 bases between the two ends. Germline V gene data show CDR1 as SGHTS and CDR2 as YDEGEE. The CDR3 sequence is 14 residues long. The CDR3 nucleotides are TGTGCCAGCAGCTTTGGGTCTTCCAATCAGCCCCAGCATTTT. Encoded protein: CASSFGSSNQPQHF.

The chain recombines TRBV9 with TRBJ2-3, with 13 bases lining up with TRBD2. The CDR3 has 18 residues. The germline CDR1 and CDR2 sequences are SGDLS and YYNGEE. The V gene end was trimmed by 1 base and the J gene end by 3 bases; junction bases not matched to a gene: 8. The CDR3: CASSVSPGLAGRTDTQYF. The CDR3 DNA follows: TGTGCCAGCAGCGTATCCCCGGGACTAGCGGGAAGAACAGATACGCAGTATTTT.

The chain has TRBV6-6 and TRBJ1-2, with no clear D. CDR3 size: 14 residues. The germline CDR1 and CDR2 sequences are MNHNY and SVGAGI (reference sequence). Trimming stripped 6 bases from V and 5 bases from J, with 16 bases between. The CDR3, as DNA: TGTGCCAGCAGCAACCAGTTGGGAACATATGGCTACACCTTC. Amino acids: CASSNQLGTYGYTF.

J is TRBJ2-7 and V is TRBV18, with 9 bases lining up with TRBD1. V shed 3 bases, J shed 1 base, and the junction held 7 bases outside the gene matches. The CDR3 has 16 amino acids. Germline V gives CDR1 KGHSH, CDR2 LQKENI. CDR3 sequence: CASSPGQGLGSYEQYF. Here the CDR3 DNA reads TGTGCCAGCTCACCGGGACAGGGCTTAGGGTCCTACGAGCAGTACTTC.

The chain recombines TRBV5-4 with TRBJ2-7; TRBD1 agrees at 11 bases. The V and J ends lost 0 bases and 0 bases, in that order; junction bases with no gene match: 2. CDR3 length: 16 amino acids. Germline V gives CDR1 SGHNT, CDR2 YYREEE (reference sequence). CDR3 sequence: CASSLGTGGLSYEQYF. Written as DNA, the CDR3 is TGTGCCAGCAGCTTGGGGACAGGGGGCCTCTCCTACGAGCAGTACTTC.